Sequencing of this T cell receptor (beta chain) was carried out in a study of blood T cells in healthy people across ages. Every sample yielded at least 6.5 million isolated PBMCs. A J-beta primer mix and a sample-barcoded 5' primer were used in a second PCR of roughly 6 to 12 cycles. TCRdb independently ran MiXCR on the 5' RACE reads; one entry per CDR3 protein. This table has 1.4 million to 1.5 million distinct CDR3 sequences, about 40% appearing once. Findings of the study overall: Naive and antigen-experienced cells were not separated, limiting conclusive comparison. Both higher diversity and more naive CD4+ cells marked long-lived donors when set against aged donors. While age rose, TCR beta diversity per million T cells dropped in a roughly linear way.

Germline lookup yields CDR1 LGHDT and CDR2 YNNKEL (reference sequence). This CDR3 is 17 amino acids long. Notes on this clonotype: Its antigen remains unknown.

The sequenced sample consisted of blood. The receptor was derived from a woman aged 18-30 years in good health. This chain connects TRBV3-1 to TRBJ2-1; a weak D match, TRBD2 (7 bases). The J call is uncertain, as TRBJ2-7 better fits the DNA end. The CDR3 nucleotides are TGTGCCAGCAGCCAAGCGGGCGCGGGGGCGTCCTACAATGAGCAGTACTTC. It specifies CASSQAGAGASYNEQYF.